This entry features one TCR beta chain sequence. Its antigen is not yet known. It has no much larger one-base neighbor in the sample; base qualities were not kept. A distance of 14 bases separates the germline ends of V and J, which lose 4 bases and 3 bases respectively. Reading the germline V gene gives CDR1 SGHTA and CDR2 FQGTGA. From the cysteine up to the phenylalanine, the CDR3 has a length of 15 residues. The kept DNA is CDR3 alone, 45 bases in frame from the first base. This sample was taken from a study of cytomegalovirus exposure and HLA in healthy donors (TCRdb year 2017). As for the study more broadly: In an earlier analysis of under 600 of the donors, around 290 Gb of sequence data and approximately 120 million unique TCR beta sequences from 180 million or so T cells were reported. An early release that covered some 640 HLA-typed donors contained about 300 gigabases of sequencing data and 70 million to 100 million unique TCR sequences. Of the roughly 410 genotyped donors, 65% to 90% were placed in the genetic ancestry cluster associated with self-reported Caucasian donors. The study aimed to test whether signatures of past pathogen exposure could be identified by cataloging public T cell receptors. The study profiled the T cell repertoires of 550 to 700 subjects by immunosequencing and related them to cytomegalovirus serostatus. A separate validation cohort of roughly 130 different subjects was used in addition to the 666-subject first cohort. To predict cytomegalovirus infection status, the study brought together high-throughput TCR immunosequencing, statistical association of individual TCRs with disease status, and machine learning. In a later analysis, previously published TCR beta repertoires from about 670 donors were re-analyzed and high-resolution HLA genotyping was added so that TCR occurrence patterns could be studied. Rather than using new phenotypic data, the later analysis identified candidate immune exposures from TCR beta sequences and from how often those sequences occurred across donors. In an earlier analysis of 587 of the donors, high-throughput TCR beta sequencing was used to judge whether each TCR beta V gene segment behaved as functional or pseudogenic. Donor age, sex, ethnicity and CMV serostatus were compiled together with the repertoire data. In a later genetic analysis, genome-wide SNP genotypes for about 65% of the 666 donors were used, and that subset was treated as a discovery cohort. All discovery cohort repertoires had been generated using a single sequencing platform. Both class I and class II loci were covered by HLA typing, at four-digit resolution. Typing coverage varied by locus: about 620-630 donors for A, B, C, DRB1 and DQB1; roughly 510 for DQA1; about 600 for DPA1; 450 to 480 for DPB1. Four to six DR-DQ haplotypes were handled as single units for association and clustering, since linkage in the cohort was strong. On average, about 240,000 unique TCR beta nucleotide sequences were sequenced per donor among some 420 genotyped donors of the cohort, with roughly 18% of those sequences being non-productive.

Points the paper makes about the study in general: Compared with equally common non-associated chains, HLA-associated TCR beta chains in a later analysis were more clonally expanded and had lower generation probabilities. The earlier analysis of approximately 560 of the donors excluded over 15 rarely observed V segments, including chromosome 9 orphons, because counts were too low. A later analysis associated 15,000 to 20,000 TCR beta sequences with specific HLA alleles at a false discovery rate of 0.05. The cohort was sequenced for TCR beta chains only, and without alpha or paired-chain data the features that could be detected were limited. The classifier was reported to diagnose cytomegalovirus status with high specificity and sensitivity in both the original cohort and the validation cohort. Several of the top co-occurrence clusters appeared to be linked to parvovirus B19, influenza, CMV and Epstein-Barr virus, according to a later analysis. Because HLA typing was unavailable for some donors at each locus, only the typed subset was used in association tests. Because the 87-base-pair reads could not distinguish some IMGT-functional V segments, including TRBV6-2 and TRBV6-3, those segments were excluded. Strong co-occurrence of HLA alleles, especially DR and DQ, made assigning TCR associations to individual alleles difficult. Correlated functional status among segregating V segments might reflect linkage disequilibrium, but an unknown experimental factor could not be ruled out. A further reported finding was that TCR beta sequences accurately predicted the HLA-A and HLA-B alleles for most subjects in the first cohort. The only immune exposure information available for the cohort was CMV serostatus. It was suggested by the authors that the approach could potentially be generalized to other disease states and immunological phenotypes. A total of fewer than 200 TCR beta chains were listed by the study as associated with cytomegalovirus. In a later genetic analysis, fewer N-insertions in productive TCRs were reported among donors in an Asian-associated ancestry cluster than the approximately 630-donor mean. Presence/absence analyses assumed roughly uniform sequencing depth across donors, an assumption that may not hold. A cluster of highly shared sequence variants was judged likely to be a technical artifact of the sequencing pipeline. An association between a missense DCLRE1C variant and V-gene and J-gene trimming of TCR beta chains was found in a later genetic analysis and replicated in an independent cohort. Most TCR sequences were observed very rarely across donors, whereas some public TCRs were present in many individuals. Broadly in line with IMGT annotations, most TCR beta V segments showed up in productive rearrangements about 90% or about 30% of the time in an earlier analysis of 587 of the donors. Most CMV-associated TCR beta chains appeared to be HLA-restricted in a later analysis, and the HLA associations seemed to be driven largely by CMV exposure. In vitro tests confirmed that a few of the cytomegalovirus-associated TCR beta chains recognize cytomegalovirus antigens. In a later analysis, TCR association rates were found to vary across HLA loci, with the most associated TCRs seen for DRB1 alleles and the fewest for HLA-C alleles.

The cohort comprised some 700 healthy bone marrow donors. Cohort members were all nominally healthy when sampled, although unrecorded immune exposures were likely present. The donor was CMV seronegative and was included in the group of 352 seronegative cohort members. Each donor provided a peripheral blood sample, and peripheral blood mononuclear cells were used for TCR beta sequencing. The Qiagen DNeasy Blood Extraction Kit was used to extract genomic DNA from the blood cell samples. Library preparation was by the immunoSEQ multiplex PCR assay. A mixture of 60 forward primers for TCR Vbeta segments and 13 reverse primers for TCR Jbeta segments was used in the multiplex PCR. The CDR3 region of rearranged TCR beta genes was amplified from genomic DNA by a multiplex PCR assay. The amplified TCR beta libraries were sequenced on the Illumina HiSeq System as 87-base-pair reads. Concerning the study's data processing: A later analysis counted 75 million to 100 million unique TCR beta chains across the 666 repertoires, and 9.5 million to 11 million of these chains were shared by at least two donors. To remove PCR and sequencing errors, raw reads were error-corrected and collapsed into unique sequences using a nearest-neighbor algorithm that merged closely related sequences. CDR3 sequences were aligned to IMGT reference sequences to assign V, D and J gene segments. For a sequence to be retained, at least a six-nucleotide match to both a V gene segment and a J gene segment was required. Rearrangements were classified as productive when the CDR3 lacked stop codons and remained in frame with V and J, and all other rearrangements were classified as non-productive. Following IMGT convention, CDR3 was defined as the stretch from the second conserved V-encoded cysteine to the conserved J-encoded phenylalanine. Sequences without an unambiguous match to a single V gene segment were excluded from the earlier analysis of approximately 560 of the donors. An earlier analysis of a few hundred of the donors classified V segments as functional when productive rearrangements were above 56.7% and as segregating when the standard deviation between donors was above 5%. A statistical classification framework was built for diagnosing cytomegalovirus status from the catalog of TCR beta chain sequences. In a later analysis, V and J genes were assigned by comparing TCR nucleotide sequences against IMGT/GENE-DB human TR gene sequences. In a later analysis, CDR3 sequences and most-parsimonious VDJ recombination scenarios were assigned using the TCRdist pipeline. A later analysis defined each TCR beta chain by its CDR3 amino acid sequence plus V-gene family, and excluded reads lacking a unique V-gene family. As a way to deal with suspected cross-contamination and a sequencing artifact, a later analysis dropped 450 to 600 nucleotide sequences that were highly shared and had low generation probability. For each public chain, a later analysis derived a clonal expansion index from normalized ranks of inferred template counts within each repertoire. In a later analysis, generation probabilities were computed using a VDJ recombination model fitted to out-of-frame rearrangements, and the results were checked against IGoR. In a later analysis, TCR-TCR, TCR-HLA and TCR-CMV co-occurrence was scored with hypergeometric tests, and a repertoire-size bias correction was applied to TCR pairs. In a later analysis, false discovery rates were estimated by permuting HLA or CMV assignments 20 times. In a later analysis, co-occurring TCRs were grouped with DBSCAN, and TCRdist sequence similarity was added when clustering was performed within HLA-allele-positive subsets. Repertoires with fewer than 30,000 or more than 120,000 public chains, plus five repertoires with anomalous nucleotide sharing, were excluded from co-occurrence clustering. Sourced from immuneACCESS, this table was stored by TCRdb with only in-frame sequences that have V and J called. A share of the clones is absent; for the studies checked, an unresolved V gene accounts for under half, and the remainder has no known explanation. That table is the source of V, J and clone size, and D and trimming were worked out from the DNA. For this sample the table gives around 120,000 clones, of which 82% were detected only once. The leading ten clones occupy approximately 1% of the sample.

Specimen: PBMCs. The chain links TRBV7-3 with TRBJ2-3, with TRBD1 perhaps the D gene, on 5 matching bases. This receptor was taken from a boy between 5 and 17 years old in good health and CMV-seronegative. The sequence in DNA is TGTGCCAGCAGCTCCAGGGTTGGGGCTACAGATACGCAGTATTTT. It specifies CASSSRVGATDTQYF.